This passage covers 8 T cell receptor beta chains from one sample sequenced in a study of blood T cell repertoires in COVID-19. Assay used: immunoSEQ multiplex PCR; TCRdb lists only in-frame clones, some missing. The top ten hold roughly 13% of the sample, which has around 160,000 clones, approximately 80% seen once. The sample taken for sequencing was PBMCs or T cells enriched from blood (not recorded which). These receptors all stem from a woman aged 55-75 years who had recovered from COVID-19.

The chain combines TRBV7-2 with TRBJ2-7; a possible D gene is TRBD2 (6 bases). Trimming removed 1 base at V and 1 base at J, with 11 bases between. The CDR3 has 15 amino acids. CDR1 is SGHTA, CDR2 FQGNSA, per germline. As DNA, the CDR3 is TGTGCCAGCAGCTTAGATGTTAGCGGATCCTACGAGCAGTACTTC. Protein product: CASSLDVSGSYEQYF.

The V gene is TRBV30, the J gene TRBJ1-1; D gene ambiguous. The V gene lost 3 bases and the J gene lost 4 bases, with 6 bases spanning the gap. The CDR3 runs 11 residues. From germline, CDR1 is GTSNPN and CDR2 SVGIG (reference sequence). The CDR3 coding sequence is TGTGCCTGGAGAACATTCACTGAAGCTTTCTTT. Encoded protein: CAWRTFTEAFF.

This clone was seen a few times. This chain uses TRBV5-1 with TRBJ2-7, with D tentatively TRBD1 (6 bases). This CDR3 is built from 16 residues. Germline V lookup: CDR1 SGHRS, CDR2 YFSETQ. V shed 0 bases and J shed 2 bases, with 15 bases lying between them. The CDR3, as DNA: TGCGCCAGCAGCTTGGAGCCCCAGGGGACGACCTACGAGCAGTACTTC. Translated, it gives CASSLEPQGTTYEQYF.

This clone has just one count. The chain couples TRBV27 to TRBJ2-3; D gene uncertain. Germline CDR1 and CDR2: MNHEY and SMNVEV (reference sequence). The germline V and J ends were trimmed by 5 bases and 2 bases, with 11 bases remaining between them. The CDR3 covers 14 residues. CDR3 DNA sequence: TGTGCCAGCAGTGCAGCCAGGAACACAGATACGCAGTATTTT. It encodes CASSAARNTDTQYF.

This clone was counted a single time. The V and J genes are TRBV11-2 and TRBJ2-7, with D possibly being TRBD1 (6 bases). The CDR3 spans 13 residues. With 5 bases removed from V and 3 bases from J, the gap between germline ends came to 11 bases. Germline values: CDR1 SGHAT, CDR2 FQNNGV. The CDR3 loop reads CASSLTGDYEQYF. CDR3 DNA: TGTGCCAGCAGCCTGACAGGAGACTACGAGCAGTACTTC.

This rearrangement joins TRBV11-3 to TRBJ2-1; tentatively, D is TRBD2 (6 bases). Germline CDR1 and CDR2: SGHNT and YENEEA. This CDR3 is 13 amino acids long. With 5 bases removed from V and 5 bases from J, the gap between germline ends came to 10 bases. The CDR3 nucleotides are TGTGCCAGCAGCGGGGGGACCGACAATGAGCAGTTCTTC. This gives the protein CASSGGTDNEQFF.

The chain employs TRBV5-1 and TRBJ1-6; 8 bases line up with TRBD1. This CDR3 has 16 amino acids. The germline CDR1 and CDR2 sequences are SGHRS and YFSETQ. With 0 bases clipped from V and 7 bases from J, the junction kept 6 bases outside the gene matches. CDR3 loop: CASSLAQGQENSPLHF. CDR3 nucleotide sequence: TGCGCCAGCAGCTTGGCCCAGGGACAGGAGAATTCACCCCTCCACTTT. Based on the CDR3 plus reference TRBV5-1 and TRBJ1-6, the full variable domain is KAGVTQTPRYLIKTRGQQVTLSCSPISGHRSVSWYQQTPGQGLQFLFEYFSETQRNKGNFPGRFSGRQFSNSRSEMNVSTLELGDSALYLCASSLAQGQENSPLHFGNGTRLTVT.

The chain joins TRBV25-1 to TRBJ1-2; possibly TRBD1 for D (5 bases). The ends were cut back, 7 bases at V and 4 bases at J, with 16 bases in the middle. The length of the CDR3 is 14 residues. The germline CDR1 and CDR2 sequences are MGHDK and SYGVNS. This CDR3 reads CASTRDAGGYGYTF. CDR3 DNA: TGTGCCAGCACACGGGACGCGGGGGGCTATGGCTACACCTTC.